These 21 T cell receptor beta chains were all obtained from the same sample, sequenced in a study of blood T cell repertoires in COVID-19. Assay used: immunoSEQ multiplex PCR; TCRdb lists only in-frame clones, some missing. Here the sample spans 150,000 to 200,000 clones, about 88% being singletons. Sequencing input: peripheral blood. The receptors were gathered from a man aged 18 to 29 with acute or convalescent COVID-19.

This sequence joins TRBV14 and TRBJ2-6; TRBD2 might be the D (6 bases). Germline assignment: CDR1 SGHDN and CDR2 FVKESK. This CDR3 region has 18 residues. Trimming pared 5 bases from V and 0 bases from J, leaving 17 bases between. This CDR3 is CASSLTRAGRSGANVLTF. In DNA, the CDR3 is TGTGCCAGCAGCTTAACCAGAGCGGGCCGCTCTGGGGCCAACGTCCTGACTTTC.

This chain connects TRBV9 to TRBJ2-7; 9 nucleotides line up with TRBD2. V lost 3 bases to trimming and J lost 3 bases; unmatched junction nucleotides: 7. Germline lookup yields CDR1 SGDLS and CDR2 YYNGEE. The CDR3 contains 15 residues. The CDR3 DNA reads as TGTGCCAGCAGCGCCAGCGGGGGGACCTTCTACGAGCAGTACTTC. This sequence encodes CASSASGGTFYEQYF. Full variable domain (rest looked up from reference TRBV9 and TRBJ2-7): DSGVTQTPKHLITATGQRVTLRCSPRSGDLSVYWYQQSLDQGLQFLIQYYNGEERAKGNILERFSAQQFPDLHSELNLSSLELGDSALYFCASSASGGTFYEQYFGPGTRLTVT.

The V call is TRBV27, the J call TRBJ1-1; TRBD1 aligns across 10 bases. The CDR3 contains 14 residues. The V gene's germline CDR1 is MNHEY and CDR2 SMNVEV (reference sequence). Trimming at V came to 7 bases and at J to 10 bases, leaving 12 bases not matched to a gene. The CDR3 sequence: CASNTRGQGTVAFF. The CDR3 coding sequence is TGTGCCAGCAATACTAGGGGACAGGGGACCGTAGCTTTCTTT.

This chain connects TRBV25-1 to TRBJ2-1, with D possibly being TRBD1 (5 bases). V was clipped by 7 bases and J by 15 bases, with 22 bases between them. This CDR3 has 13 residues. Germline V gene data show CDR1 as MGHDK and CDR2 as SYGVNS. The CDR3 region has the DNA TGTGCCAGCACGTCGCAGGGTAAAATATCATGGTTCTTC. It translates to CASTSQGKISWFF.

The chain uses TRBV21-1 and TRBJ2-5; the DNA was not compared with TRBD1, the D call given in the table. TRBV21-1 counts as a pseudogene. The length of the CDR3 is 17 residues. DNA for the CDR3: TGTGCCAGCAGAAAACTCTCCGGGACAGGGGGCTTTGAGACCCAGTACTTC. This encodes CASRKLSGTGGFETQYF.

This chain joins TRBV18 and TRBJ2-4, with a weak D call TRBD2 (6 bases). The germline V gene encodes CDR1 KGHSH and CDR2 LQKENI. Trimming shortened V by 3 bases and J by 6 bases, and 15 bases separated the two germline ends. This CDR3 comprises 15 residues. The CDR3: CASSPSGGGVNIQYF. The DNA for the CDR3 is TGTGCCAGCTCACCGTCCGGGGGAGGAGTAAACATTCAGTACTTC.

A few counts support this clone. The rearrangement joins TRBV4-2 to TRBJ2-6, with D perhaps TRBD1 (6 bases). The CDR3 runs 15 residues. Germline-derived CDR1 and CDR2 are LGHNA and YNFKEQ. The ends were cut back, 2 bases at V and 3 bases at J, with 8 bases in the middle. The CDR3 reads CASSQTGFGANVLTF. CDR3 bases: TGTGCCAGCAGCCAAACAGGGTTTGGGGCCAACGTCCTGACTTTC.

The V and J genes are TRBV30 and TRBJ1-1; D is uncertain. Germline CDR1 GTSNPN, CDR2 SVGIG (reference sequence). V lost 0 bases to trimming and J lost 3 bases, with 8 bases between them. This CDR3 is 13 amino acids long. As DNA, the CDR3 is TGTGCCTGGAGTGTTAGTAAGTACACTGAAGCTTTCTTT. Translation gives CAWSVSKYTEAFF.

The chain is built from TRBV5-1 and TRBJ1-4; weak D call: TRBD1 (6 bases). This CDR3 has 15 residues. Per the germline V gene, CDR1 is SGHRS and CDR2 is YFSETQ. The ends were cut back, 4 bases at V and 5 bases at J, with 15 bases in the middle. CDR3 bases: TGCGCCAGCAGCCCCCAGGGGATAAAGAATGAAAAACTGTTTTTT. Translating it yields CASSPQGIKNEKLFF.

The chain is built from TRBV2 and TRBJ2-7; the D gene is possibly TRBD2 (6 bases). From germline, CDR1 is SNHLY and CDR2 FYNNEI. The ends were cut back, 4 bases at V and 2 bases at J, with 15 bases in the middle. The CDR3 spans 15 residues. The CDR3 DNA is TGTGCCAGCAGTGGAACCGGGACTTTAACCTACGAGCAGTACGTC. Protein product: CASSGTGTLTYEQYV.

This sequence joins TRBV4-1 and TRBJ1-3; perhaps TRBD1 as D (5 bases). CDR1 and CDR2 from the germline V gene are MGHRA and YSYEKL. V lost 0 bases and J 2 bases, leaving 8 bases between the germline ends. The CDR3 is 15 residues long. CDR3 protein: CASSQDTGTGNTIYF. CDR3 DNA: TGCGCCAGCAGCCAAGATACAGGAACTGGAAACACCATATATTTT.

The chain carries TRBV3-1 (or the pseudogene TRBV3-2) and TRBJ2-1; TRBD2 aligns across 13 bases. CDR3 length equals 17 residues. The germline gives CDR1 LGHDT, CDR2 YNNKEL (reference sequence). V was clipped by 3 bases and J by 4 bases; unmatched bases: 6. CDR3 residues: CASSQPPGLAGYNEQFF. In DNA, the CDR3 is TGTGCCAGCAGCCAGCCTCCGGGACTAGCGGGATACAATGAGCAGTTCTTC.

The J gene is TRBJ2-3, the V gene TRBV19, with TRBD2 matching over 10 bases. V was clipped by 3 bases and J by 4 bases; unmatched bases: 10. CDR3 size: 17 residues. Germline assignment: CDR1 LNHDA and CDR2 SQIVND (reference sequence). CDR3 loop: CASSMPPIAGGPDTQYF. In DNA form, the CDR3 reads TGTGCCAGTAGTATGCCCCCCATAGCGGGGGGACCAGATACGCAGTATTTT.

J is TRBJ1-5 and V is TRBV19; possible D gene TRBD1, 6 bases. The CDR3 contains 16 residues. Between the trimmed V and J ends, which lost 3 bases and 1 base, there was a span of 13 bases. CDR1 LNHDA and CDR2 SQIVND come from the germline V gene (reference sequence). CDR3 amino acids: CASSIVPTGSNQPQHF. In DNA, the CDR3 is TGTGCCAGTAGTATTGTTCCCACAGGGAGCAATCAGCCCCAGCATTTT.

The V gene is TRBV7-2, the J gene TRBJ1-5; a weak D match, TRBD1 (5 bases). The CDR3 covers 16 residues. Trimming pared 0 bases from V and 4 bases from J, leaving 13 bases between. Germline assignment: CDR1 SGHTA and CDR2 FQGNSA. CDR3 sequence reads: CASSLALLRDNQPQHF. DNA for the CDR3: TGTGCCAGCAGCTTAGCGCTTCTCAGGGATAATCAGCCCCAGCATTTT.

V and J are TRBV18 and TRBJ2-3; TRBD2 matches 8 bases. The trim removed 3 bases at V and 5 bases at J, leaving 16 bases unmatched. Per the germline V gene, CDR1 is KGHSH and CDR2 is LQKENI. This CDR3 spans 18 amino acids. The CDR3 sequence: CASSPPRGGAGGRDTQYF. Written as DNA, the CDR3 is TGTGCCAGCTCACCCCCCCGCGGGGGCGCGGGGGGCCGAGATACGCAGTATTTT.

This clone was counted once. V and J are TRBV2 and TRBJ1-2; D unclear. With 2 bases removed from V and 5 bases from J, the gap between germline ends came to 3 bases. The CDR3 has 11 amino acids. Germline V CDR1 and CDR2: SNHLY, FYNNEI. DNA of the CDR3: TGTGCCAGCAGTGAACAATATGGCTACACCTTC. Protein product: CASSEQYGYTF.

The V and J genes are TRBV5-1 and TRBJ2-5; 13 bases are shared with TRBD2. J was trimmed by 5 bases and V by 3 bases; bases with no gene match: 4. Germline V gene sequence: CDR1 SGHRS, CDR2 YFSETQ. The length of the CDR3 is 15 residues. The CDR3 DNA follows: TGCGCCAGCAGCTGGGGACTAGCGGGGACGGAGACCCAGTACTTC. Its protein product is CASSWGLAGTETQYF.

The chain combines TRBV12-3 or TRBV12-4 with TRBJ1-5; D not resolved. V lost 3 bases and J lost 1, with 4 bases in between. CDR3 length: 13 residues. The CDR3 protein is CASSFVSNQPQHF. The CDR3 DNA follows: TGTGCCAGCAGTTTCGTAAGCAATCAGCCCCAGCATTTT.

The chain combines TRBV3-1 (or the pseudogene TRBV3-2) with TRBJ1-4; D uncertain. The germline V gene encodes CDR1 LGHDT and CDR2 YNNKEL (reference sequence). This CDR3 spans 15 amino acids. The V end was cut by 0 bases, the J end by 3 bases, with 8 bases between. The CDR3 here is CASSQEVTANEKLFF. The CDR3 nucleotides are TGTGCCAGCAGCCAAGAAGTTACAGCTAATGAAAAACTGTTTTTT.

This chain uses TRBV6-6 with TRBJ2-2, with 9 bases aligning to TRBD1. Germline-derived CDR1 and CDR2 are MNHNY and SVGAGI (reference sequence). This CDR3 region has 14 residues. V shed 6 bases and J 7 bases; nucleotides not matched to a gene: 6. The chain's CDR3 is CASSLQGADGELFF. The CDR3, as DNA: TGTGCCAGCAGCCTACAGGGGGCGGACGGGGAGCTGTTTTTT.